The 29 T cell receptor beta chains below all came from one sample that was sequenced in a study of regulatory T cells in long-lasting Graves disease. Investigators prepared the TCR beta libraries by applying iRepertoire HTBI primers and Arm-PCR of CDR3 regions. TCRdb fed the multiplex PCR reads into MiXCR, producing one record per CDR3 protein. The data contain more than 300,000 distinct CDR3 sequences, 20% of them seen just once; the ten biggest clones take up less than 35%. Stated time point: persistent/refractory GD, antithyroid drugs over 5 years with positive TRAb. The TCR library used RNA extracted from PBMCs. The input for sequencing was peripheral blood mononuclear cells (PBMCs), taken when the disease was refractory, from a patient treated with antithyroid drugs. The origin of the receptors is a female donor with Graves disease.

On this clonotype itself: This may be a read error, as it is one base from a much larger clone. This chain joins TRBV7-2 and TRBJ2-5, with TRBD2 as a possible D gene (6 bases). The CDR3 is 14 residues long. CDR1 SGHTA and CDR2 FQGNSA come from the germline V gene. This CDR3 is CASNLWRGGETQYF. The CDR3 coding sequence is TGTGCCAGCAACTTATGGAGGGGCGGGGAGACCCAGTACTTC.

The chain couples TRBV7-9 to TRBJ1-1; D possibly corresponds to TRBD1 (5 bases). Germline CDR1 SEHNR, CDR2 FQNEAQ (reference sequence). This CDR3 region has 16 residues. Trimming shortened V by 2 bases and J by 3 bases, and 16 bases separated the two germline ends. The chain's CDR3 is CASSLPVRVWDTEAFF. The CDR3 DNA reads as TGTGCCAGCAGCTTACCGGTCAGGGTGTGGGACACTGAAGCTTTCTTT.

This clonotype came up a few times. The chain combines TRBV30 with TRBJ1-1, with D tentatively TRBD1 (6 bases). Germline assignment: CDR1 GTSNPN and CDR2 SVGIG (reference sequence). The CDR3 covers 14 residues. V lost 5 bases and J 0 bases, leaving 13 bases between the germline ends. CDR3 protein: CAWSVTGLNTEAFF. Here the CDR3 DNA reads TGTGCCTGGTCTGTGACAGGATTGAACACTGAAGCTTTCTTT.

This CDR3 is CASNILATRNNEQFF. The CDR3 DNA sequence: TGTGCCAGTAATATCTTGGCCACAAGAAACAATGAGCAGTTCTTC. V is TRBV27 and J is TRBJ2-1; the D is unclear. The V gene's germline CDR1 is MNHEY and CDR2 SMNVEV (reference sequence). Trimming took off 9 bases at V and 5 bases at J, with 20 bases between the two ends. The CDR3 is 15 residues long.

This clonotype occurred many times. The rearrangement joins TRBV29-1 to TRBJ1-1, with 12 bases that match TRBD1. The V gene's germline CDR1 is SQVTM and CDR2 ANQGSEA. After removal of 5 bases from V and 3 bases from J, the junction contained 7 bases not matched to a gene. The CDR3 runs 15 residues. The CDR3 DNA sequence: TGCAGCGTTCCGGGACAGGGGGCTTGGGACACTGAAGCTTTCTTT. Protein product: CSVPGQGAWDTEAFF.

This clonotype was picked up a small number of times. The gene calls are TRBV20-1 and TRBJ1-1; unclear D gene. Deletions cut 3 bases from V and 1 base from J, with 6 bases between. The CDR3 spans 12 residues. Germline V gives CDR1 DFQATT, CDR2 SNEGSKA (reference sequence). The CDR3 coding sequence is TGCAGTGCTAGTTTCAGGAACACTGAAGCTTTCTTT. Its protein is CSASFRNTEAFF.

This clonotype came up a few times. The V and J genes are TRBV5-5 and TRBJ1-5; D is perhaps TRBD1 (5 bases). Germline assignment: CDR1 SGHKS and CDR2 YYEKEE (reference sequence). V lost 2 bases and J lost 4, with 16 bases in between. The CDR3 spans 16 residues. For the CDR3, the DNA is TGTGCCAGCAGCTTAACAGGCGTAGTTCGGAATCAGCCCCAGCATTTT. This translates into CASSLTGVVRNQPQHF.

This chain's CDR3 is CASSLAGRFTSGANVLTF. CDR3 sequence (DNA): TGCGCCAGCAGCTTGGCCGGCAGGTTCACATCTGGGGCCAACGTCCTGACTTTC. The V gene is TRBV5-1, the J gene TRBJ2-6; the D is unclear. With 0 bases removed from V and 1 base from J, the gap between germline ends came to 14 bases. Germline CDR1 SGHRS, CDR2 YFSETQ. This CDR3 region has 18 residues.

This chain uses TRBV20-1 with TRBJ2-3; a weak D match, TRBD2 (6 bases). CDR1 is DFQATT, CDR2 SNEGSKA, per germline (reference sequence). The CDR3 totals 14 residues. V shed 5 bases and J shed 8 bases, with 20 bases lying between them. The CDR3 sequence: CSAPTGTSRGTQYF. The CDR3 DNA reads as TGCAGTGCTCCGACCGGGACTTCACGTGGTACGCAGTATTTT.

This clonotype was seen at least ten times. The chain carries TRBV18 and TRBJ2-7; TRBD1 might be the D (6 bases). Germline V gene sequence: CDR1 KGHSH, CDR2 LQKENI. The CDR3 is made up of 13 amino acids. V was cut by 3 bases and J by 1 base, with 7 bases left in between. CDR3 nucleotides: TGTGCCAGCTCACCGGGGACATCCTACGAGCAGTACTTC. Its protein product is CASSPGTSYEQYF.

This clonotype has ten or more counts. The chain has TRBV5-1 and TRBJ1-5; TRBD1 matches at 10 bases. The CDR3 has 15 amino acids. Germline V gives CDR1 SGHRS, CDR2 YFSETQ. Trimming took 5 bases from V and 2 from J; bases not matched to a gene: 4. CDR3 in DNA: TGCGCCAGCAGGACAGGGACAGGGGGCAATCAGCCCCAGCATTTT. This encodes CASRTGTGGNQPQHF.

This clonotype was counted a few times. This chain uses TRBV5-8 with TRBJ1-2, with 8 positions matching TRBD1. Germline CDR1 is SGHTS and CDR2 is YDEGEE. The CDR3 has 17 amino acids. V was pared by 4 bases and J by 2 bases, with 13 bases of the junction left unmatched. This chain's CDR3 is CASSLGVLTGVNYGYTF. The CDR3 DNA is TGTGCCAGCAGCCTTGGTGTCCTGACAGGGGTCAACTATGGCTACACCTTC.

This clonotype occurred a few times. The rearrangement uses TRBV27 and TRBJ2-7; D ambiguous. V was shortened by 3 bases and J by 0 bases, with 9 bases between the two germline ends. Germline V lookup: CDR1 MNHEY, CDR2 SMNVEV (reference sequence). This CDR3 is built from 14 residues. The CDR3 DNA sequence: TGTGCCAGCAGTTTTCGCCGGAGCTCCTACGAGCAGTACTTC. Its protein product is CASSFRRSSYEQYF.

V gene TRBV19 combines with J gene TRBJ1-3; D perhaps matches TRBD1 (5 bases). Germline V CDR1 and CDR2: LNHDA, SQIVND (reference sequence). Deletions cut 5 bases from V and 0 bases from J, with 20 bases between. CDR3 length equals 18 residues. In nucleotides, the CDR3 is TGTGCCAGTAGTGGATCTCGCGGACAAGGGAGCTCTGGAAACACCATATATTTT. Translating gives CASSGSRGQGSSGNTIYF.

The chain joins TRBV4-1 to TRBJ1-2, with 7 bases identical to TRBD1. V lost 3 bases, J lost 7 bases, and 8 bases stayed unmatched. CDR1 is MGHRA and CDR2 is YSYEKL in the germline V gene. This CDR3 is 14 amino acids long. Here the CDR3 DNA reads TGCGCCAGCAGCCATCGACAGGGTCAGGGTGGCTACACCTTC. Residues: CASSHRQGQGGYTF.

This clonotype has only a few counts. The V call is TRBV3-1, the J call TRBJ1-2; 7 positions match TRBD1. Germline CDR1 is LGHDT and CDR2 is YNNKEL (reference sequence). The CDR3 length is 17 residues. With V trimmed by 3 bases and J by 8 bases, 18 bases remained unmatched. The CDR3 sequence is CASSHTGTASALRGYTF. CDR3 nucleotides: TGTGCCAGCAGCCACACCGGGACAGCCTCTGCTTTGAGAGGCTACACCTTC.

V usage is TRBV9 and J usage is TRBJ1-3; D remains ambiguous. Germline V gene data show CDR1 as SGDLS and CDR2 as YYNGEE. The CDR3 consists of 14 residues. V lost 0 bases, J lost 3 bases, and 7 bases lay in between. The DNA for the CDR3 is TGTGCCAGCAGCGTAGGAGGGAATGGAAACACCATATATTTT. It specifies CASSVGGNGNTIYF.

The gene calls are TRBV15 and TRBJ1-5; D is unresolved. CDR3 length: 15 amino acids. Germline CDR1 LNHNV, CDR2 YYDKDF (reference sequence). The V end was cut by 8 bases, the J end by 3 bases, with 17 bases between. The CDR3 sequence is CATRSSGSSNQPQHF. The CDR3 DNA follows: TGTGCCACCCGCTCCTCGGGCAGTTCCAATCAGCCCCAGCATTTT.

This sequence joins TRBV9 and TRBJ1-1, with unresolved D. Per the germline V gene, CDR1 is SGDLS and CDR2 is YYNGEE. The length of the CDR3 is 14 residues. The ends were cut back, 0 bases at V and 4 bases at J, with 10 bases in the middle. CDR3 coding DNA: TGTGCCAGCAGCGTAGATTGGGCGGCCACTGAAGCTTTCTTT. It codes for CASSVDWAATEAFF.

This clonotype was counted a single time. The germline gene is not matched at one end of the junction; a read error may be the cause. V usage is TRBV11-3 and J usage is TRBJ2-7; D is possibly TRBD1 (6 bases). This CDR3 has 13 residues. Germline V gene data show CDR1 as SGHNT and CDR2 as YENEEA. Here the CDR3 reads CASSRTVPYEQYF. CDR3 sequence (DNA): TGCGCCAGCAGCCGGACAGTTCCCTACGAGCAGTACTTC.

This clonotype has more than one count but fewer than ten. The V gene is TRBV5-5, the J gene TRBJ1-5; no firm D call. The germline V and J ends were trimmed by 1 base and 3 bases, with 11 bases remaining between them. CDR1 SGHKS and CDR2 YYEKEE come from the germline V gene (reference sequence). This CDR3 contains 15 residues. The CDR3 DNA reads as TGTGCCAGCAGCTTGTGGGGTGGTAACAATCAGCCCCAGCATTTT. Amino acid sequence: CASSLWGGNNQPQHF. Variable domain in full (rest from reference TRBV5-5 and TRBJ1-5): DAGVTQSPTHLIKTRGQQVTLRCSPISGHKSVSWYQQVLGQGPQFIFQYYEKEERGRGNFPDRFSARQFPNYSSELNVNALLLGDSALYLCASSLWGGNNQPQHFGDGTRLSIL.

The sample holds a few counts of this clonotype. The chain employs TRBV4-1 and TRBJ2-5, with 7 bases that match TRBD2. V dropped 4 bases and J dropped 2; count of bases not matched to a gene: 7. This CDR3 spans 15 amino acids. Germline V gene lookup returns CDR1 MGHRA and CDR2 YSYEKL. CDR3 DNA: TGCGCCAGCAGCCCCTTACTCGGGAGGCAAGAGACCCAGTACTTC. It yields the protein CASSPLLGRQETQYF.

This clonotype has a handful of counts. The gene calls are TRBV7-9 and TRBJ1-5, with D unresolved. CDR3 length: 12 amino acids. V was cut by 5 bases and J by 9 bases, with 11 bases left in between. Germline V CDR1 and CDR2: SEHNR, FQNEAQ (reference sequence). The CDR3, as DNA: TGTGCCAGCAGCCAAGGCGAAAGGCCCCAGCATTTT. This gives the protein CASSQGERPQHF.

The CDR3 coding sequence is TGCAGTGCTAGAGATTCCGGGACATACAAGGTATCTAGCACAGATACGCAGTATTTT. Translated: CSARDSGTYKVSSTDTQYF. The rearrangement links TRBV20-1 to TRBJ2-3; perhaps TRBD1 as D (6 bases). The V end was cut by 0 bases, the J end by 0 bases, with 22 bases between. The CDR3 has 19 amino acids. Germline loops: CDR1 DFQATT, CDR2 SNEGSKA (reference sequence).

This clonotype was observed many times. The CDR3 region is CARTGREKLFF. The CDR3 DNA reads as TGCGCCAGAACGGGGCGAGAAAAACTGTTTTTT. J is TRBJ1-4 and V is TRBV5-1; TRBD1 might be the D (5 bases). V shed 8 bases and J shed 8 bases, with 10 bases lying between them. This CDR3 comprises 11 residues. Germline CDR1 and CDR2: SGHRS and YFSETQ.

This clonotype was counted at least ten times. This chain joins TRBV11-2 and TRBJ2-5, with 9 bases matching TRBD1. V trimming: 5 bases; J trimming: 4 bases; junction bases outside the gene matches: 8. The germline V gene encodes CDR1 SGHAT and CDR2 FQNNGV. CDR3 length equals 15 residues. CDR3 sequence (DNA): TGTGCCAGCAGCACAAATACAGGGGGCAGAGAGACCCAGTACTTC. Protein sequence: CASSTNTGGRETQYF.

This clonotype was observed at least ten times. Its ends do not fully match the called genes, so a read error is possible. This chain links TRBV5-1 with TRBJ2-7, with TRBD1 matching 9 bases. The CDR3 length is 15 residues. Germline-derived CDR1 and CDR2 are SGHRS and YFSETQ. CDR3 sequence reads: CASSLAGTGTYEQYF. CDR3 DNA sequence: TGTGCCAGCAGCTTGGCCGGGACAGGGACCTACGAGCAGTACTTC. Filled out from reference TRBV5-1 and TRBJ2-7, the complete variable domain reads KAGVTQTPRYLIKTRGQQVTLSCSPISGHRSVSWYQQTPGQGLQFLFEYFSETQRNKGNFPGRFSGRQFSNSRSEMNVSTLELGDSALYLCASSLAGTGTYEQYFGPGTRLTVT.

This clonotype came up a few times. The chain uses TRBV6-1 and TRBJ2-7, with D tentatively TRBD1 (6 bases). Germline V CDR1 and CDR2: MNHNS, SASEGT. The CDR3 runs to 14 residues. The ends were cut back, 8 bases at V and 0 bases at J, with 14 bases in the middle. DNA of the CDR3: TGTGCCAGCCTCCGGGACACCTTCTCCTACGAGCAGTACTTC. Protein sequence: CASLRDTFSYEQYF.

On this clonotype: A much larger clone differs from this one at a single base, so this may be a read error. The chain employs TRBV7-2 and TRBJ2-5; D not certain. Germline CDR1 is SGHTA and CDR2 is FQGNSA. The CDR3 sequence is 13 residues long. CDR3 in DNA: TGTGCCGGCAGCTTCACGACACAAGAGACCCAGTACTTC. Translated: CAGSFTTQETQYF.